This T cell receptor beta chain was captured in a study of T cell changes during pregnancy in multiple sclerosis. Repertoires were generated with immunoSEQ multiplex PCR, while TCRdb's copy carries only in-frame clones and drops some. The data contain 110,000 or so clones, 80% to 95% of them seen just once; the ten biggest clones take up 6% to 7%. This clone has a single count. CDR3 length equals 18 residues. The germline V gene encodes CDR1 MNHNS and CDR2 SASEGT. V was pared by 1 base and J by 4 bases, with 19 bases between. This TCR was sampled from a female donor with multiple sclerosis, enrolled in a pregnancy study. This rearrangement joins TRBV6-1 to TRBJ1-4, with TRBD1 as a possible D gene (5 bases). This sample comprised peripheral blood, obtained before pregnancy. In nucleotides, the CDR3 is TGTGCCAGCAGTGAAGTATGGGGCGCCGTAAAGAATAATGAAAAACTGTTTTTT. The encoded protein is CASSEVWGAVKNNEKLFF.